One sample yielded the 19 T cell receptor beta chains listed below, sequenced in a study of OX40 agonist ivuxolimab in advanced cancers. Sequencing used immunoSEQ multiplex PCR; TCRdb keeps in-frame clones, though not all of them. The sample has 90,000 to 150,000 clones; 80% to 90% are singletons. Here the sequenced sample was CD4+ or CD8+ T cells sorted from blood, taken in a trial of the OX40 agonist ivuxolimab. These receptors were collected from an adult with an advanced solid tumor such as melanoma, head and neck, liver or kidney cancer.

This clone was found once. The chain joins TRBV5-6 to TRBJ2-4, with D unresolved. CDR3 length: 14 amino acids. V was trimmed by 5 bases and J by 0 bases, leaving 9 bases between them. Germline CDR1 reads SGHDT; CDR2 reads YYEEEE. The CDR3 protein is CASSSRRAKNIQYF. CDR3 bases: TGTGCCAGCAGTTCCCGCAGAGCCAAAAACATTCAGTACTTC.

The rearrangement uses TRBV7-2 and TRBJ1-6; D unresolved. Germline CDR1 and CDR2: SGHTA and FQGNSA. Trimming took off 1 base at V and 10 bases at J, with 11 bases between the two ends. This CDR3 is built from 14 residues. The CDR3 DNA reads TGTGCCAGCAGCTTAGGGTGGGATGGGTCACCCCTCCACTTT. Encoded protein: CASSLGWDGSPLHF.

The chain is built from TRBV6-1 and TRBJ2-1; no reliable D call. V shed 6 bases and J shed 9 bases, with 12 bases lying between them. The CDR3 is 12 amino acids. Germline-derived CDR1 and CDR2 are MNHNS and SASEGT. The CDR3 is CASRALSGEQFF. CDR3 DNA: TGTGCCAGCAGGGCTTTGAGTGGTGAGCAGTTCTTC.

This chain connects TRBV29-1 to TRBJ2-7; no definite D call. V gave up 2 bases and J gave up 3 bases, with 11 bases separating them. The CDR3 runs 13 residues. Germline V lookup: CDR1 SQVTM, CDR2 ANQGSEA. The chain's CDR3 is CSVEMGPYYEQYF. The CDR3 nucleotides are TGCAGCGTTGAAATGGGCCCATACTACGAGCAGTACTTC.

J is TRBJ1-2 and V is TRBV4-3, with unresolved D. CDR3 length equals 15 residues. Germline values: CDR1 LGHNA, CDR2 YSLEER. The V end lost 5 bases, the J end lost 4 bases, and 17 bases lay between the germline ends. The CDR3 loop is CASSDDTLRSYGYTF. The CDR3 nucleotides are TGCGCCAGCAGCGACGACACTCTGAGGTCCTATGGCTACACCTTC.

The chain has TRBV11-2 and TRBJ2-1; TRBD2 agrees at 14 bases. CDR1 SGHAT and CDR2 FQNNGV come from the germline V gene. V was clipped by 5 bases and J by 8 bases; unmatched bases: 2. The CDR3 has 14 amino acids. The CDR3 region has the DNA TGTGCCAGCAGCCGGACTAGCGGGGGGTATGAGCAGTTCTTC. This gives the protein CASSRTSGGYEQFF. Combining the CDR3 with reference TRBV11-2 and TRBJ2-1 gives the whole variable domain EAGVAQSPRYKIIEKRQSVAFWCNPISGHATLYWYQQILGQGPKLLIQFQNNGVVDDSQLPKDRFSAERLKGVDSTLKIQPAKLEDSAVYLCASSRTSGGYEQFFGPGTRLTVL.

The chain links TRBV7-2 to TRBJ2-2, with D unresolved. The V end lost 4 bases, the J end lost 5 bases, and 8 bases lay between the germline ends. This CDR3 region has 13 residues. CDR1 is SGHTA and CDR2 is FQGNSA in the germline V gene. CDR3: CASSSRLTGELFF. The CDR3 DNA reads TGTGCCAGCAGCTCCCGATTGACCGGGGAGCTGTTTTTT. Full variable domain (missing parts from reference TRBV7-2 and TRBJ2-2): GAGVSQSPSNKVTEKGKDVELRCDPISGHTALYWYRQSLGQGLEFLIYFQGNSAPDKSGLPSDRFSAERTGGSVSTLTIQRTQQEDSAVYLCASSSRLTGELFFGEGSRLTVL.

The chain carries TRBV5-4 and TRBJ2-7, with D unclear. Germline lookup yields CDR1 SGHNT and CDR2 YYREEE (reference sequence). The CDR3 spans 16 residues. Trimming pared 1 base from V and 0 bases from J, leaving 14 bases between. The CDR3 loop is CASSLRLGSSSYEQYF. The CDR3 DNA follows: TGTGCCAGCAGCTTGAGGTTAGGAAGCTCCTCCTACGAGCAGTACTTC.

The J gene is TRBJ2-7, the V gene TRBV5-4, with D perhaps TRBD2 (5 bases). CDR1 SGHNT and CDR2 YYREEE come from the germline V gene (reference sequence). The CDR3 has 14 amino acids. V was clipped by 3 bases and J by 1 base, with 11 bases between them. This CDR3 is CASSSKSGSYEQYF. In DNA, the CDR3 is TGTGCCAGCAGCTCGAAAAGCGGATCCTACGAGCAGTACTTC.

The V and J genes are TRBV28 and TRBJ2-1; the match to TRBD1 covers 12 bases. The germline V gene has CDR1 MDHEN and CDR2 SYDVKM. V was clipped by 7 bases and J by 9 bases; unmatched bases: 4. The CDR3 covers 13 residues. CDR3 bases: TGTGCCAGCAAGGGACAGGGGGCGAGTGAGCAGTTCTTC. It translates to CASKGQGASEQFF.

This chain connects TRBV19 to TRBJ1-5; D may be TRBD1 (6 bases). Trimming left V 5 bases short and J 2 bases short, with 16 bases between. In germline, CDR1 is LNHDA, CDR2 SQIVND (reference sequence). This CDR3 is built from 16 residues. This CDR3 reads CASSGQRRHGNQPQHF. The DNA for the CDR3 is TGTGCCAGTAGTGGACAGCGCCGCCATGGCAATCAGCCCCAGCATTTT.

The gene calls are TRBV7-6 and TRBJ1-1, with D perhaps TRBD1 (5 bases). CDR3 length equals 15 residues. V lost 5 bases, J lost 1 base, and 14 bases lay in between. The germline V gene has CDR1 SGHVS and CDR2 FNYEAQ. CDR3 DNA sequence: TGTGCCAGCAGCCCCCGAGGGGCCTCGAACACTGAAGCTTTCTTT. The encoded protein is CASSPRGASNTEAFF.

This chain links TRBV18 with TRBJ1-5; 9 bases are a match to TRBD1. CDR1 is KGHSH and CDR2 is LQKENI in the germline V gene. V was clipped by 5 bases and J by 6 bases; unmatched bases: 5. This CDR3 comprises 14 residues. The CDR3 DNA sequence: TGTGCCAGCTCAGGGGACAGGGTAATTCAGCCCCAGCATTTT. This encodes CASSGDRVIQPQHF.

This clone came up a few times. The chain combines TRBV6-4 with TRBJ1-2; possible D gene TRBD1, 6 bases. The CDR3 sequence is 16 residues long. V lost 6 bases and J lost 4, with 21 bases in between. The germline V gene encodes CDR1 MRHNA and CDR2 SNTAGT. CDR3 residues: CASSHPRTDNFYGYTF. The CDR3 coding sequence is TGTGCCAGCAGCCATCCCAGGACAGATAACTTCTATGGCTACACCTTC.

This clone has just a few counts. As DNA, the CDR3 is TGTGCCAGCAGCGACGCCGCGGCAGGAGCCAAAAGGAACACTGAAGCTTTCTTT. Protein sequence: CASSDAAAGAKRNTEAFF. The rearrangement links TRBV9 to TRBJ1-1; D remains ambiguous. V was clipped by 3 bases and J by 1 base, with 22 bases between them. Germline assignment: CDR1 SGDLS and CDR2 YYNGEE. This CDR3 has 18 residues.

In its sample, this clone was seen once. The chain links TRBV9 to TRBJ2-2; the D gene could be TRBD1 or TRBD2 (5 bases each). The germline V gene encodes CDR1 SGDLS and CDR2 YYNGEE. The V end was cut by 4 bases, the J end by 1 base, with 17 bases between. The CDR3 contains 17 residues. In nucleotides, the CDR3 is TGTGCCAGCAGCCCTAGTGGGGGAATGGGGAACACCGGGGAGCTGTTTTTT. Protein: CASSPSGGMGNTGELFF.

This clone was picked up one time. The J gene is TRBJ1-6, the V gene TRBV7-2; D call uncertain. The CDR3 is 12 amino acids. V was trimmed by 5 bases and J by 6 bases, leaving 5 bases between them. Germline V gives CDR1 SGHTA, CDR2 FQGNSA. The CDR3 region has the DNA TGTGCCAGCAGCCACTTTAATTCACCCCTCCACTTT. Translation gives CASSHFNSPLHF.

The CDR3 loop reads CASSMTEISGNTIYF. The CDR3 DNA follows: TGTGCCAGCAGCATGACCGAGATCTCTGGAAACACCATATATTTT. V and J are TRBV6-5 and TRBJ1-3; D gene ambiguous. Germline CDR1 MNHEY, CDR2 SVGAGI. CDR3 size: 15 residues. V lost 6 bases, J lost 0 bases, and 12 bases lay in between.

The rearrangement links TRBV5-4 to TRBJ2-2; 8 bases are a match to TRBD2. V shed 4 bases, J shed 1 base, and the junction held 3 bases outside the gene matches. The CDR3 runs to 15 residues. Looked up from germline, CDR1 is SGHNT and CDR2 is YYREEE (reference sequence). The CDR3 loop is CASSPRGGNTGELFF. CDR3 DNA sequence: TGTGCCAGCAGCCCCCGGGGGGGGAACACCGGGGAGCTGTTTTTT.